These 18 T cell receptor beta chains share one sample of origin, sequenced in a study of cytomegalovirus exposure and HLA in healthy donors. PCR involved 60 Vbeta and 13 Jbeta primers. The data were produced by immunoSEQ multiplex PCR, yet TCRdb's version contains in-frame clones alone and is incomplete. This sample has 110,000 to 150,000 clones, with 70% to 80% found just once. Input material: PBMCs. The receptors here all came from a male donor in good health and CMV-seronegative.

CDR3 nucleotide sequence: TGTGCCAGCGCCGGGACTAGCGGCAACGAGCAGTACTTC. Its translation: CASAGTSGNEQYF. This rearrangement joins TRBV2 to TRBJ2-7; 11 bases agree with TRBD2. The junction had 5 bases not matched to a gene; V was cut back by 8 bases and J by 5 bases. The CDR3 contains 13 residues. The germline V gene has CDR1 SNHLY and CDR2 FYNNEI.

DNA for the CDR3: TGTGCCAGCAGTTTAATGGGGGGAGGCAATCAGCCCCAGCATTTT. This codes for CASSLMGGGNQPQHF. The V and J genes are TRBV28 and TRBJ1-5; the D gene is possibly TRBD1 (5 bases). The V gene lost 2 bases and the J gene lost 2 bases, with 10 bases spanning the gap. The CDR3 has 15 residues. Germline V gene sequence: CDR1 MDHEN, CDR2 SYDVKM.

The chain is built from TRBV5-6 and TRBJ1-1, with 7 positions matching TRBD1. Trimming removed 3 bases from V and 7 bases from J; junction bases left unmatched: 6. CDR1 and CDR2 (germline): SGHDT, YYEEEE. CDR3 size: 13 residues. The CDR3 here is CASSYWDRDEAFF. CDR3 bases: TGTGCCAGCAGCTACTGGGACAGAGATGAAGCTTTCTTT. The full variable domain, with the rest looked up from reference TRBV5-6 and TRBJ1-1, is DAGVTQSPTHLIKTRGQQVTLRCSPKSGHDTVSWYQQALGQGPQFIFQYYEEEERQRGNFPDRFSGHQFPNYSSELNVNALLLGDSALYLCASSYWDRDEAFFGQGTRLTVV.

The chain recombines TRBV11-2 with TRBJ1-1; unclear D gene. V lost 1 base and J lost 11, with 20 bases in between. The germline CDR1 and CDR2 sequences are SGHAT and FQNNGV. The CDR3 sequence is 15 residues long. The CDR3: CASSLVGGPRGGAFF. Here the CDR3 DNA reads TGTGCCAGCAGCTTAGTAGGCGGACCACGCGGCGGGGCTTTCTTT.

This clone was seen a handful of times. V is TRBV10-3 and J is TRBJ1-3; 8 bases fit TRBD1. Germline V gives CDR1 ENHRY, CDR2 SYGVKD. Trimming at V came to 8 bases and at J to 10 bases, leaving 13 bases not matched to a gene. The CDR3 runs to 14 residues. The CDR3 protein is CAIGSGTGGITIYF. Written as DNA, the CDR3 is TGTGCCATCGGTAGTGGGACAGGAGGTATTACCATATATTTT.

The chain carries TRBV7-2 and TRBJ2-2; 9 bases are shared with TRBD2. Germline lookup yields CDR1 SGHTA and CDR2 FQGNSA. The CDR3 is 14 amino acids. Losses at the gene ends were 6 bases for V and 3 bases for J; bases not matched to a gene: 2. The CDR3 DNA follows: TGTGCCAGCAGATCTAGCGGGGACACCGGGGAGCTGTTTTTT. Amino acids: CASRSSGDTGELFF.

The V and J genes are TRBV6-6 and TRBJ1-2; possibly TRBD1 for D (6 bases). The V gene lost 7 bases and the J gene lost 8 bases, with 20 bases spanning the gap. CDR3 size: 14 residues. From germline, CDR1 is MNHNY and CDR2 SVGAGI (reference sequence). As DNA, the CDR3 is TGTGCCAGCATCGGGGGGCAGGTCGGTGAGGGCTACACCTTC. Its protein product is CASIGGQVGEGYTF.

The J gene is TRBJ1-2, the V gene TRBV4-3; perhaps TRBD1 as D (6 bases). In germline, CDR1 is LGHNA, CDR2 YSLEER. Deletions cut 1 base from V and 7 bases from J, with 22 bases between. This CDR3 contains 17 residues. The CDR3 DNA sequence: TGCGCCAGCAGCCAAGTCTCAAGGTGGGGGGGCGCGAGTGGCTACACCTTC. The encoded protein is CASSQVSRWGGASGYTF.

The chain uses TRBV9 and TRBJ2-5; 14 bases align to TRBD2. Losses at the gene ends were 3 bases for V and 2 bases for J; bases not matched to a gene: 6. Germline V lookup: CDR1 SGDLS, CDR2 YYNGEE. CDR3 length: 17 residues. This chain's CDR3 is CASSEGRLAGGQETQYF. DNA for the CDR3: TGTGCCAGCAGCGAGGGAAGACTAGCGGGGGGGCAAGAGACCCAGTACTTC.

The rearrangement joins TRBV27 to TRBJ2-3, with D maybe TRBD1 (6 bases). CDR1 is MNHEY, CDR2 SMNVEV, per germline (reference sequence). This CDR3 region has 13 residues. Trimming pared 6 bases from V and 1 base from J, leaving 8 bases between. Written as DNA, the CDR3 is TGTGCCAGCAGGAACAGGGGCACAGATACGCAGTATTTT. It translates to CASRNRGTDTQYF.

V gene TRBV5-4 combines with J gene TRBJ2-3, with D maybe TRBD2 (5 bases). Germline values: CDR1 SGHNT, CDR2 YYREEE (reference sequence). The CDR3 sequence is 14 residues long. V was clipped by 4 bases and J by 0 bases, with 9 bases between them. The CDR3 here is CASSTRTSTDTQYF. The CDR3 bases are TGTGCCAGCAGCACCCGGACTAGCACAGATACGCAGTATTTT.

The J gene is TRBJ2-7, the V gene TRBV4-1; D is possibly TRBD2 (5 bases). In germline, CDR1 is MGHRA, CDR2 YSYEKL. The CDR3 sequence is 14 residues long. V lost 5 bases to trimming and J lost 3 bases, with 14 bases between them. The CDR3: CASSSLGDFYEQYV. For the CDR3, the DNA is TGCGCCAGCAGCTCGCTCGGGGATTTCTACGAGCAGTACGTC.

The chain joins TRBV28 to TRBJ1-2, with D possibly being TRBD1 (6 bases). From germline, CDR1 is MDHEN and CDR2 SYDVKM. This CDR3 is built from 12 residues. The CDR3 loop is CVSGGPTGGYTF. DNA for the CDR3: TGTGTCTCCGGGGGGCCCACCGGTGGCTACACCTTC.

The chain is built from TRBV4-1 and TRBJ1-2; 9 positions match TRBD1. V lost 6 bases, J lost 8 bases, and 13 bases stayed unmatched. Germline assignment: CDR1 MGHRA and CDR2 YSYEKL. The CDR3 runs to 15 residues. The DNA of the CDR3 is TGCGCCAGCAGTAGGAACAGGGGGCGTGAGGGCGGCTACACCTTC. This gives the protein CASSRNRGREGGYTF.

The J gene is TRBJ2-3, the V gene TRBV28, with TRBD2 matching 7 bases. This CDR3 is built from 16 residues. Germline V lookup: CDR1 MDHEN, CDR2 SYDVKM. V was clipped by 1 base and J by 1 base; unmatched bases: 5. As DNA, the CDR3 is TGTGCCAGCAGTTTATCGGGGGGAGGAGGCACAGATACGCAGTATTTT. Translated, it gives CASSLSGGGGTDTQYF.

This chain uses TRBV7-9 with TRBJ1-2, with unresolved D. V gave up 7 bases and J gave up 1 base, with 13 bases separating them. CDR1 SEHNR and CDR2 FQNEAQ come from the germline V gene (reference sequence). This CDR3 contains 14 residues. CDR3 sequence (DNA): TGTGCCAGCAACCCCGGGGTGGGTAACTATGGCTACACCTTC. This sequence encodes CASNPGVGNYGYTF.

V and J are TRBV30 and TRBJ2-3, with a possible D match to TRBD1 (6 bases). The CDR3 consists of 13 residues. In germline, CDR1 is GTSNPN, CDR2 SVGIG (reference sequence). Trimming removed 3 bases at V and 6 bases at J, with 13 bases between. CDR3 sequence: CAWSLGAEDTQYF. CDR3 sequence (DNA): TGTGCCTGGAGCTTGGGGGCCGAGGATACGCAGTATTTT.

The V and J genes are TRBV11-3 and TRBJ1-4; D unresolved. The CDR3 extends over 17 amino acids. Trimming took off 5 bases at V and 5 bases at J, with 21 bases between the two ends. Germline loops: CDR1 SGHNT, CDR2 YENEEA. DNA of the CDR3: TGTGCCAGCAGCCCCCCGGAGATTCCCAAGCCGAATGAAAAACTGTTTTTT. This translates into CASSPPEIPKPNEKLFF.